These 18 T cell receptor beta chains were sequenced from one sample in a study of T cell responses to AZD1222 COVID-19 vaccine. The repertoire was sequenced with immunoSEQ multiplex PCR; TCRdb's copy has only in-frame clones and lacks some. This repertoire shows about 86,000 clones, roughly nine tenths found once; its top ten account for over 2%. The starting material was peripheral blood, obtained on day 0 of AZD1222 vaccination. The source is an adult in good health.

This clone occurred once. The chain links TRBV6-5 to TRBJ2-1; 9 bases fit TRBD1. Germline V gives CDR1 MNHEY, CDR2 SVGAGI. CDR3 length: 15 residues. V lost 9 bases to trimming and J lost 3 bases; unmatched junction nucleotides: 9. The DNA for the CDR3 is TGTGCCAGTGGGCCGGGACAGGGTATCTACAATGAGCAGTTCTTC. Protein: CASGPGQGIYNEQFF.

The V call is TRBV3-1 (or the pseudogene TRBV3-2), the J call TRBJ2-4; the match to TRBD1 covers 7 bases. The ends lost 5 bases at V and 0 bases at J; junction bases unmatched: 7. Germline CDR1 and CDR2: LGHDT and YNNKEL (reference sequence). This CDR3 contains 16 residues. The CDR3: CASSFRQGLAKNIQYF. CDR3 bases: TGTGCCAGCAGCTTCCGACAGGGTCTAGCCAAAAACATTCAGTACTTC.

The V gene is TRBV20-1, the J gene TRBJ2-5; D gene uncertain. Looked up from germline, CDR1 is DFQATT and CDR2 is SNEGSKA (reference sequence). Trimming took 5 bases from V and 5 from J, leaving 9 bases between them. This CDR3 is built from 11 residues. The CDR3 loop is CSAYDSETQYF. For the CDR3, the DNA is TGCAGTGCTTATGACTCCGAGACCCAGTACTTC.

About this clone itself: The junction departs from the called germline gene at one end, perhaps through a read error. V gene TRBV5-1 combines with J gene TRBJ1-4; D might be TRBD1 (6 bases). The CDR3 consists of 14 residues. Germline CDR1 SGHRS, CDR2 YFSETQ. DNA for the CDR3: TGCGCCAGCAGCTTACAGGGAACTCATGAAAAACTGTTTTTT. Translation: CASSLQGTHEKLFF.

The chain employs TRBV3-1 (or the pseudogene TRBV3-2) and TRBJ2-1; 10 bases are shared with TRBD2. CDR3 length equals 15 residues. V gave up 5 bases and J gave up 7 bases; unmatched junction bases: 8. CDR1 and CDR2 (germline): LGHDT, YNNKEL (reference sequence). This chain's CDR3 is CASSKPSGSRNEQFF. In DNA, the CDR3 is TGTGCCAGCAGCAAACCTAGCGGGAGTAGAAATGAGCAGTTCTTC.

CDR3 loop: CASSPFGAGGGEQYF. The CDR3 bases are TGTGCCAGCAGTCCCTTCGGAGCGGGAGGCGGGGAGCAGTACTTC. The chain employs TRBV27 and TRBJ2-7; 9 bases agree with TRBD2. In germline, CDR1 is MNHEY, CDR2 SMNVEV (reference sequence). The V and J ends lost 5 bases and 7 bases, in that order; junction bases with no gene match: 12. The CDR3 is 15 amino acids.

This sequence joins TRBV6-6 and TRBJ1-5, with 7 nucleotides matching TRBD1. Trimming removed 5 bases from V and 5 bases from J; junction bases left unmatched: 9. Germline CDR1 is MNHNY and CDR2 is SVGAGI (reference sequence). This CDR3 contains 15 residues. CDR3 in DNA: TGTGCCAGCAGTCTATCTGACAGGGTATATCAGCCCCAGCATTTT. Encoded protein: CASSLSDRVYQPQHF.

The chain combines TRBV9 with TRBJ1-1; no clear D gene. This CDR3 is built from 13 residues. Trimming removed 3 bases at V and 1 base at J, with 7 bases between. Looked up from germline, CDR1 is SGDLS and CDR2 is YYNGEE. CDR3 nucleotides: TGTGCCAGCAGCGGCCGGGAGAACACTGAAGCTTTCTTT. This sequence encodes CASSGRENTEAFF.

This rearrangement joins TRBV27 to TRBJ1-6, with D possibly matching TRBD1 (5 bases). Per germline, CDR1 MNHEY and CDR2 SMNVEV (reference sequence). The germline V and J ends were trimmed by 6 bases and 9 bases, with 15 bases remaining between them. CDR3 length equals 14 residues. The CDR3 DNA is TGTGCCAGCAGGCGGACCGGGACTGGTTCACCCCTCCACTTT. Encoded protein: CASRRTGTGSPLHF.

The table lists this clone with a few counts. The chain carries TRBV21-1 and TRBJ2-1; TRBD2 is the table's D call and was not checked against the DNA. TRBV21-1 is a documented pseudogene. CDR3 length: 15 amino acids. This CDR3 reads CASSKAMTSGNEQFF. CDR3 nucleotide sequence: TGTGCCAGCAGCAAAGCGATGACTAGCGGCAATGAGCAGTTCTTC.

The chain uses TRBV18 and TRBJ1-4, with TRBD1 matching 7 bases. V lost 4 bases and J lost 0; bases outside the gene matches: 2. There are 15 residues in the CDR3. Looked up from germline, CDR1 is KGHSH and CDR2 is LQKENI. The CDR3 here is CASSRGTATNEKLFF. CDR3 in DNA: TGTGCCAGCTCACGAGGGACAGCAACTAATGAAAAACTGTTTTTT.

V usage is TRBV3-1 (or the pseudogene TRBV3-2) and J usage is TRBJ1-6; D is perhaps TRBD1 (5 bases). V gave up 1 base and J gave up 7 bases, with 14 bases separating them. There are 16 residues in the CDR3. Germline-derived CDR1 and CDR2 are LGHDT and YNNKEL (reference sequence). The CDR3 protein is CASSQGRGGQNSPLHF. The DNA for the CDR3 is TGTGCCAGCAGCCAAGGGCGGGGCGGGCAAAATTCACCCCTCCACTTT.

The rearrangement links TRBV9 to TRBJ2-1; D could derive from TRBD1 or TRBD2 (5 bases each). V gave up 4 bases and J gave up 5 bases, with 16 bases separating them. The CDR3 extends over 15 amino acids. CDR1 and CDR2 (germline): SGDLS, YYNGEE. The CDR3 DNA follows: TGTGCCAGCAGCCCTCGGGACGGCCTTAACAATGAGCAGTTCTTC. Its protein product is CASSPRDGLNNEQFF.

The V and J genes are TRBV28 and TRBJ2-1; 14 bases are shared with TRBD2. This CDR3 is built from 17 residues. Per the germline V gene, CDR1 is MDHEN and CDR2 is SYDVKM. The ends lost 5 bases at V and 8 bases at J; junction bases unmatched: 11. Written as DNA, the CDR3 is TGTGCCAGCAGTATCGGGACTAGCGGGGGCATTGGGGATGAGCAGTTCTTC. This sequence encodes CASSIGTSGGIGDEQFF.

The V call is TRBV11-2, the J call TRBJ1-2, with a tentative D call TRBD1 (6 bases). In germline, CDR1 is SGHAT, CDR2 FQNNGV. This CDR3 spans 16 amino acids. The V gene lost 1 base and the J gene lost 2 bases, with 14 bases spanning the gap. Here the CDR3 reads CASSLAPHRVNYGYTF. In DNA form, the CDR3 reads TGTGCCAGCAGCTTAGCCCCCCACAGGGTAAACTATGGCTACACCTTC. The entire variable domain, with the rest obtained from reference TRBV11-2 and TRBJ1-2, is as follows: EAGVAQSPRYKIIEKRQSVAFWCNPISGHATLYWYQQILGQGPKLLIQFQNNGVVDDSQLPKDRFSAERLKGVDSTLKIQPAKLEDSAVYLCASSLAPHRVNYGYTFGSGTRLTVV.

This clone was counted a few times. The V call is TRBV5-6, the J call TRBJ2-7, with D hard to call. Trimming shortened V by 0 bases and J by 2 bases, and 12 bases separated the two germline ends. Per the germline V gene, CDR1 is SGHDT and CDR2 is YYEEEE. This CDR3 is built from 15 residues. For the CDR3, the DNA is TGTGCCAGCAGCTTGGTTGCCGGAGTAACCTACGAGCAGTACTTC. Its protein is CASSLVAGVTYEQYF.

The rearrangement joins TRBV7-2 to TRBJ1-3, with D hard to call. In germline, CDR1 is SGHTA, CDR2 FQGNSA. V gave up 2 bases and J gave up 4 bases, with 6 bases separating them. The CDR3 is 13 residues long. The CDR3 DNA follows: TGTGCCAGCAGCTTACCGCCCGGAAACACCATATATTTT. Amino acid sequence: CASSLPPGNTIYF.

This sequence joins TRBV2 and TRBJ1-1; 9 bases agree with TRBD1. The CDR3 loop spans 14 amino acids. Germline CDR1 reads SNHLY; CDR2 reads FYNNEI. The ends lost 1 base at V and 4 bases at J; junction bases unmatched: 1. The CDR3 nucleotides are TGTGCCAGCAGTGAAGAGGACAGGGGCACTGAAGCTTTCTTT. Residues: CASSEEDRGTEAFF.